The clone carrying this TCR beta chain has more than one count but fewer than ten. Its antigen remains unknown. V shed 9 bases and J 3 bases; nucleotides not matched to a gene: 7. CDR1 and CDR2 from the germline V gene are MNHEY and SVGAGI. The CDR3 spans 14 residues. The sample comes from a study of lymphopenia after photon versus proton radiotherapy. Method: immunoSEQ multiplex PCR; TCRdb's copy keeps in-frame clones and lacks some. Among 150,000 or so clones listed, less than 90% were seen once. Whole-study findings and limits: Survival link was tested only in deceased patients; proton benefit remains a possibility.

The rearrangement links TRBV6-5 to TRBJ2-1; 8 bases line up with TRBD2. This sample comprised peripheral blood, obtained from a patient treated with photon-based radiotherapy. This receptor was identified in a man aged 45-60 years with gastric cancer. CDR3 sequence reads: CASRAGAYYNEQFF. The CDR3 DNA sequence: TGTGCCAGTAGAGCGGGAGCCTACTACAATGAGCAGTTCTTC.